This TCR beta chain was recovered during a study of T cells after posttransplantation cyclophosphamide. The protocol was immunoSEQ multiplex PCR, while the TCRdb copy is restricted to in-frame clones and leaves out a portion. There are about 44,000 clones in the sample, none observed a single time. This clone was found many times. Germline CDR1 WSHSY, CDR2 SAAADI. This CDR3 region has 15 residues. The V and J ends lost 2 bases and 2 bases respectively, with 10 bases between them. The receptor's source is a man aged 40-49 years in good health, CMV-negative, and a related stem cell transplant donor. The chain recombines TRBV10-2 with TRBJ1-5; D is uncertain. Material: PBMCs. CDR3 protein: CASSERGLGNQPQHF. The CDR3 DNA follows: TGCGCCAGCAGTGAGCGCGGCTTGGGCAATCAGCCCCAGCATTTT.